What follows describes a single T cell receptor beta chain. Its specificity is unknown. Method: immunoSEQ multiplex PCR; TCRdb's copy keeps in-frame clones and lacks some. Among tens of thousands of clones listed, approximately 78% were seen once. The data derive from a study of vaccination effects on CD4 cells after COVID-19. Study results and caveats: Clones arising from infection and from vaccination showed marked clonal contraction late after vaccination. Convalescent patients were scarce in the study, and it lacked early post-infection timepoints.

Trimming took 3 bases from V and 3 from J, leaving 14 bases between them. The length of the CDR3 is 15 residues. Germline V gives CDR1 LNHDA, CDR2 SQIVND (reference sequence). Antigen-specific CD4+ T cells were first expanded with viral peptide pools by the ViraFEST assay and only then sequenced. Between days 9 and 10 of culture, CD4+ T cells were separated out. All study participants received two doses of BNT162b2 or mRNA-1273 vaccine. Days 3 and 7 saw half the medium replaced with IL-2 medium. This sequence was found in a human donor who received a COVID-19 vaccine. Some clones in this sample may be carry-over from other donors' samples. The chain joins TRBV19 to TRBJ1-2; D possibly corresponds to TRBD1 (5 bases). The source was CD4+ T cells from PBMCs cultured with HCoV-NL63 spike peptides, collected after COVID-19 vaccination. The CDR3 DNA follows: TGTGCCAGTAGTATCCTCGGGGAAGGGGACTATGGCTACACCTTC. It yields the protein CASSILGEGDYGYTF.